This T cell receptor (beta chain) was obtained from a study of vaccination effects on CD4 cells after COVID-19. Antigen-specific CD4+ T cells were first expanded with viral peptide pools by the ViraFEST assay and only then sequenced. The culture ran for approximately 10 days, and then CD4+ T cells were isolated. As their vaccination, participants received two doses of either BNT162b2 or mRNA-1273. Clones were read by immunoSEQ multiplex PCR, and TCRdb kept only the in-frame ones, dropping some. This sample has roughly 32,000 clones, with 55% to 75% found just once. There are a few counts of this clone. Its specificity is unknown. Trimming took off 0 bases at V and 3 bases at J, with 9 bases between the two ends. CDR1 and CDR2 (germline): SGHNT, YENEEA. This CDR3 contains 15 residues.

This sequence joins TRBV11-3 and TRBJ2-1; D may match TRBD1 or TRBD2 (6 bases each). Sequencing used CD4+ T cells from PBMCs cultured with HCoV-229E spike peptides, obtained after COVID-19 vaccination. The TCR comes from a human donor who received a COVID-19 vaccine. The CDR3 region has the DNA TGTGCCAGCAGCTTAGAACAGGGAGGCTACAATGAGCAGTTCTTC. Translated, it gives CASSLEQGGYNEQFF.